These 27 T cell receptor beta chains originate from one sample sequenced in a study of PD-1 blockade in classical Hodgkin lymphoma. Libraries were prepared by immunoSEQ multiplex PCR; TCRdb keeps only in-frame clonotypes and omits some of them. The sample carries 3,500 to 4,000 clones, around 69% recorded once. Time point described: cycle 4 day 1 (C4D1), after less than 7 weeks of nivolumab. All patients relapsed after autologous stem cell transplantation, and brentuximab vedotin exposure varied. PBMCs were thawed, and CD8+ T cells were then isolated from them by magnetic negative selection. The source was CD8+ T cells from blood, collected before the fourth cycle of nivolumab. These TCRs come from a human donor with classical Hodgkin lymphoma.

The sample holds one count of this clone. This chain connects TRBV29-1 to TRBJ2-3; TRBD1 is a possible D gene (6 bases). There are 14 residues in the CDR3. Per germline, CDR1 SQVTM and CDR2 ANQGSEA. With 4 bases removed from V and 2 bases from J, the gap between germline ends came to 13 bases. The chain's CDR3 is CSVGETGTTDTQYF. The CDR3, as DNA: TGCAGCGTTGGAGAGACAGGAACCACAGATACGCAGTATTTT.

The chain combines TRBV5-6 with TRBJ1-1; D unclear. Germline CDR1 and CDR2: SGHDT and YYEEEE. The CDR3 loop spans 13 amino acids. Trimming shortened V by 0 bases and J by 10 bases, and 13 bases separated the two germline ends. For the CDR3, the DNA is TGTGCCAGCAGCTTGGGGGCAGGCTTTGCAGCTTTCTTT. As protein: CASSLGAGFAAFF.

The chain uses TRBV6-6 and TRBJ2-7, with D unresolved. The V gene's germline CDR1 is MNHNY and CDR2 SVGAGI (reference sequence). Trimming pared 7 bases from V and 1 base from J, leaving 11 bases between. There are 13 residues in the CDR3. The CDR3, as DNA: TGTGCCAGCAACCCCTCGGAGTCCTACGAGCAGTACTTC. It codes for CASNPSESYEQYF.

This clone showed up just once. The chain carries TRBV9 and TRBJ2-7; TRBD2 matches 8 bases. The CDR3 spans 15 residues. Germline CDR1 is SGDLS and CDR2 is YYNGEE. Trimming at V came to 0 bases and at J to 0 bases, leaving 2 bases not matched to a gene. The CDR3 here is CASSVGGTSSYEQYF. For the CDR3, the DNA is TGTGCCAGCAGCGTAGGCGGGACTAGCTCCTACGAGCAGTACTTC.

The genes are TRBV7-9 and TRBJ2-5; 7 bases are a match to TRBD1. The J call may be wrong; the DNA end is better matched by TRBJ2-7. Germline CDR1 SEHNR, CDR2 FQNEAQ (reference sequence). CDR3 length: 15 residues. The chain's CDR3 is CASSITGTAVYEQYF. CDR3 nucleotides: TGTGCCAGCAGCATCACCGGGACAGCAGTCTACGAGCAGTACTTC.

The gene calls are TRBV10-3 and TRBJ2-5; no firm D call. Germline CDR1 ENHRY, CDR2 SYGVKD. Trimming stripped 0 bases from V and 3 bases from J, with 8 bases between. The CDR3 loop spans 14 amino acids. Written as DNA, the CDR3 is TGTGCCATCAGTGAGTCGAACACTGAAGAGACCCAGTACTTC. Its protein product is CAISESNTEETQYF.

The CDR3 DNA reads TGTGCCAGCAGTGAGGTCCGGGGCCGGGATCAGTACTTC. Encoded protein: CASSEVRGRDQYF. The chain recombines TRBV2 with TRBJ2-7; D could derive from TRBD1 or TRBD2 (5 bases each). Germline V gene sequence: CDR1 SNHLY, CDR2 FYNNEI. The CDR3 has 13 residues. V lost 3 bases, J lost 10 bases, and 16 bases lay in between.

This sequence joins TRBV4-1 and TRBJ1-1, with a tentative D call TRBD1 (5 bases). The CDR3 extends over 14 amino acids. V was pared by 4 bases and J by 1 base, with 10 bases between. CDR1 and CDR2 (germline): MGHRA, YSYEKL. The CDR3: CASSPIQGNTEAFF. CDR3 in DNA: TGCGCCAGCAGCCCTATCCAGGGGAACACTGAAGCTTTCTTT.

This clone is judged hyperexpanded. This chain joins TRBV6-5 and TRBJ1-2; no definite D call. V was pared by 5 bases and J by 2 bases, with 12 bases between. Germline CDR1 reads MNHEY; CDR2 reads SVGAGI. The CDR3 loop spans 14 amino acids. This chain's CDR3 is CASSPDGGNYGYTF. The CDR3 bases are TGTGCCAGCAGTCCAGACGGTGGCAACTATGGCTACACCTTC.

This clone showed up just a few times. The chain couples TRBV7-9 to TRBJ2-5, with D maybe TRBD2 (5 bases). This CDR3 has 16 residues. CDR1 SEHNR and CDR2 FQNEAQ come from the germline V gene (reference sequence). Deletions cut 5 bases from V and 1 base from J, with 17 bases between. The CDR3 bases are TGTGCCAGCAGCCCCAGGACTGGAGAACTCCAAGAGACCCAGTACTTC. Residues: CASSPRTGELQETQYF.

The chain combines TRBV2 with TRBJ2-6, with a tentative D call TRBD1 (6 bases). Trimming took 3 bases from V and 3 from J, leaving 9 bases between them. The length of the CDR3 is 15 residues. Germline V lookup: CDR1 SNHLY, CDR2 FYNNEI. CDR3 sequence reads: CASSEWGLGANVLTF. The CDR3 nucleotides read TGTGCCAGCAGTGAGTGGGGGCTTGGGGCCAACGTCCTGACTTTC.

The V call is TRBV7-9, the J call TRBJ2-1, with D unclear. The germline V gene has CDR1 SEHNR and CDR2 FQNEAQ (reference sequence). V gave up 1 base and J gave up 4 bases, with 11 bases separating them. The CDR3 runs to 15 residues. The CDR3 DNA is TGTGCCAGCAGCTTAGACGGACCTCCTTACAATGAGCAGTTCTTC. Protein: CASSLDGPPYNEQFF.

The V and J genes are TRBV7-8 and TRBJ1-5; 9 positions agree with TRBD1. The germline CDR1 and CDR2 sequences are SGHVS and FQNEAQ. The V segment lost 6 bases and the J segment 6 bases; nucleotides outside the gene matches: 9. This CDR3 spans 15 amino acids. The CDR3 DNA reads TGTGCCAGCAGTCTGGCCGGGACAGGGATTCAGCCCCAGCATTTT. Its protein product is CASSLAGTGIQPQHF.

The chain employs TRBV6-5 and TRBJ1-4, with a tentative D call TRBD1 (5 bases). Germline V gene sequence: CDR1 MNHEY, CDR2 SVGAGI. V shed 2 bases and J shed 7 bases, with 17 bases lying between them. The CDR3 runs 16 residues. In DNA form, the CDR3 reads TGTGCCAGCAGTTACGCTTGGGACCGCGTTCGTGAAAAACTGTTTTTT. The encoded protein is CASSYAWDRVREKLFF.

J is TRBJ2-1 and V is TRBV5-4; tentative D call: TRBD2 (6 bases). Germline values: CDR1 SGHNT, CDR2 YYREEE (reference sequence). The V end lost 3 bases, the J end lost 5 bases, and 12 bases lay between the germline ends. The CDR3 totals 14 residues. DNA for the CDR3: TGTGCCAGCAGCTCGGAACTAGCCCACAATGAGCAGTTCTTC. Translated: CASSSELAHNEQFF. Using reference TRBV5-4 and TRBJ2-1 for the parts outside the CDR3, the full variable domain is ETGVTQSPTHLIKTRGQQVTLRCSSQSGHNTVSWYQQALGQGPQFIFQYYREEENGRGNFPPRFSGLQFPNYSSELNVNALELDDSALYLCASSSELAHNEQFFGPGTRLTVL.

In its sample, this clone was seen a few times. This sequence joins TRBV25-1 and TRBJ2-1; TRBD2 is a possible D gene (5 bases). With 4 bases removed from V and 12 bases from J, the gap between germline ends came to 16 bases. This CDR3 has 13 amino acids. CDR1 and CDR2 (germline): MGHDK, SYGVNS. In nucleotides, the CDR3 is TGTGCCAGCAGTGCTCTGGGCGGCGAGGGGCAGTTCTTC. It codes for CASSALGGEGQFF.

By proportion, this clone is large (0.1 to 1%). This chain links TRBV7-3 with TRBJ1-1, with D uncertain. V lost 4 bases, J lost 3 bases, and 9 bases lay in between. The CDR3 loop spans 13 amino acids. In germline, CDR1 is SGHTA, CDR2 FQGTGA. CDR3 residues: CASSSGLDTEAFF. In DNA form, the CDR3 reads TGTGCCAGCAGCTCCGGACTGGACACTGAAGCTTTCTTT.

The CDR3 nucleotides are TGTGCCAGCAGCTTAGTTTCTCCCTACGAGCAGTACTTC. Translated: CASSLVSPYEQYF. The V and J genes are TRBV11-1 and TRBJ2-7; D gene unclear. Germline V gene sequence: CDR1 SGHAT, CDR2 FQDESV (reference sequence). The CDR3 extends over 13 amino acids. The V gene lost 1 base and the J gene lost 2 bases, with 6 bases spanning the gap.

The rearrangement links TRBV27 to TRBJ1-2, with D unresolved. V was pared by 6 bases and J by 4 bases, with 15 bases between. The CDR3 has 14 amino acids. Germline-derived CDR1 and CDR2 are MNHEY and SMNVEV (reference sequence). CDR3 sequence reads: CASSPESVSYGYTF. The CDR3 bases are TGTGCCAGCAGCCCCGAGTCTGTCAGCTATGGCTACACCTTC.

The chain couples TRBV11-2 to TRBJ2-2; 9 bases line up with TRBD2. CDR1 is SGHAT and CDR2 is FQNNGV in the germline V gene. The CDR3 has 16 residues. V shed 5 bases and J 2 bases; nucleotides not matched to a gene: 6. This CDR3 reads CASSPREGANTGELFF. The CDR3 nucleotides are TGTGCCAGCAGCCCGCGGGAGGGCGCAAACACCGGGGAGCTGTTTTTT. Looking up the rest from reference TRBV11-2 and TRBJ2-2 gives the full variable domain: EAGVAQSPRYKIIEKRQSVAFWCNPISGHATLYWYQQILGQGPKLLIQFQNNGVVDDSQLPKDRFSAERLKGVDSTLKIQPAKLEDSAVYLCASSPREGANTGELFFGEGSRLTVL.

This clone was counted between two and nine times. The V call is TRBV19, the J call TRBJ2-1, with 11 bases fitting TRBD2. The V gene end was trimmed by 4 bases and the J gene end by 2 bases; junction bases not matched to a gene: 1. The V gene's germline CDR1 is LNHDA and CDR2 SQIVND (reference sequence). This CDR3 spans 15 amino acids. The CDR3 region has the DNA TGTGCCAGTAGTAGTAGCGGGAGGGCCTACAATGAGCAGTTCTTC. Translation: CASSSSGRAYNEQFF. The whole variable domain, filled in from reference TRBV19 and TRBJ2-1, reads DGGITQSPKYLFRKEGQNVTLSCEQNLNHDAMYWYRQDPGQGLRLIYYSQIVNDFQKGDIAEGYSVSREKKESFPLTVTSAQKNPTAFYLCASSSSGRAYNEQFFGPGTRLTVL.

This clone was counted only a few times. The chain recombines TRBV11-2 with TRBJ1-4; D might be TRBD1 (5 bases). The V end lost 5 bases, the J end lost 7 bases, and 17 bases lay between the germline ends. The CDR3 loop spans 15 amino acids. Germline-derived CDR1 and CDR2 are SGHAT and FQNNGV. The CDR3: CASSPTGTTGEKLFF. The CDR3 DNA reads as TGTGCCAGCAGCCCAACCGGGACTACAGGTGAAAAACTGTTTTTT. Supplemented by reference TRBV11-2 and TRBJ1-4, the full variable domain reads EAGVAQSPRYKIIEKRQSVAFWCNPISGHATLYWYQQILGQGPKLLIQFQNNGVVDDSQLPKDRFSAERLKGVDSTLKIQPAKLEDSAVYLCASSPTGTTGEKLFFGSGTQLSVL.

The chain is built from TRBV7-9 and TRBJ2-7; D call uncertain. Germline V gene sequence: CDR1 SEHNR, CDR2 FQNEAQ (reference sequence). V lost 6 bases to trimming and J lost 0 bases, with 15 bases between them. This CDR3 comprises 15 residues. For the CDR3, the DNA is TGTGCCAGCAGTTCGTCATTAGCCAGCTCCTACGAGCAGTACTTC. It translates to CASSSSLASSYEQYF.

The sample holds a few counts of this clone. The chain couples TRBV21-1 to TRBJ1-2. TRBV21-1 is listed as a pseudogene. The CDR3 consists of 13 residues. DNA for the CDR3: TGTGCCAGCAGCGAAAGGCGAGTTAATGGCTACACCTTC. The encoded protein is CASSERRVNGYTF.

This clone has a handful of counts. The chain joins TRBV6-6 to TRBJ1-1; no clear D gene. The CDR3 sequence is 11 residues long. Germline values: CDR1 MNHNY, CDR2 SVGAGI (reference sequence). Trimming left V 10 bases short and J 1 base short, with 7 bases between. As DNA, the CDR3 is TGTGCCACAGTAGCGAACACTGAAGCTTTCTTT. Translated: CATVANTEAFF.

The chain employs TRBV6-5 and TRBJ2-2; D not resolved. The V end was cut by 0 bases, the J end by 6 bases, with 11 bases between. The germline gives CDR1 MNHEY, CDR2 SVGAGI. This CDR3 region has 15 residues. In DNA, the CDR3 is TGTGCCAGCAGTTACTCGGCTAGTCGGGCCGGGGAGCTGTTTTTT. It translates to CASSYSASRAGELFF.

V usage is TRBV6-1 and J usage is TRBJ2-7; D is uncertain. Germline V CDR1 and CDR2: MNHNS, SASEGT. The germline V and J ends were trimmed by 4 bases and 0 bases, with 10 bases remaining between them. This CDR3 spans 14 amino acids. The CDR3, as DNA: TGTGCCAGCAGTGCGGAGTGGAACTCCTACGAGCAGTACTTC. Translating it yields CASSAEWNSYEQYF.